One and the same sample provided the 32 T cell receptor beta chains below, sequenced in a study of T-cell memory formation after mild COVID-19. TCRdb called the 5' RACE reads again in MiXCR, with one record for every CDR3 protein. The sample consists of 470,000 or so distinct CDR3 sequences, 18% of them appearing once. The specimen sequenced was PBMCs or a T cell subset sorted from them (not recorded which). The receptors derive from a man between 18 and 29 years old who had mild COVID-19 (a few samples of this study predate the infection). Cell type and time point are not known.

This clonotype showed up just a few times. The rearrangement links TRBV27 to TRBJ2-3; D ambiguous. CDR1 MNHEY and CDR2 SMNVEV come from the germline V gene (reference sequence). V lost 0 bases and J lost 4, with 8 bases in between. The CDR3 contains 14 residues. This CDR3 reads CASSLSKEADTQYF. In nucleotides, the CDR3 is TGTGCCAGCAGTTTATCGAAGGAAGCAGATACGCAGTATTTT.

The chain has TRBV4-1 and TRBJ2-6; D not certain. The germline gives CDR1 MGHRA, CDR2 YSYEKL. The V and J ends lost 2 bases and 4 bases respectively, with 9 bases between them. This CDR3 has 15 residues. CDR3 coding DNA: TGCGCCAGCAGCCAACGGATTGGCGGGGCCAACGTCCTGACTTTC. Amino acids: CASSQRIGGANVLTF.

This clonotype was recorded a few times. The CDR3 DNA is TGCGCCAGCAGCTTGGAGGGACAGATCTACGAGCAGTACTTC. Protein: CASSLEGQIYEQYF. The chain is built from TRBV5-1 and TRBJ2-7; 7 positions agree with TRBD1. V shed 0 bases, J shed 3 bases, and the junction held 3 bases outside the gene matches. The germline CDR1 and CDR2 sequences are SGHRS and YFSETQ. CDR3 size: 14 residues.

This clonotype appeared many times. This rearrangement joins TRBV3-1 to TRBJ2-7; D unclear. The ends were cut back, 0 bases at V and 1 base at J, with 4 bases in the middle. Germline V lookup: CDR1 LGHDT, CDR2 YNNKEL (reference sequence). This CDR3 region has 13 residues. The CDR3 loop is CASSQDGSYEQYF. The CDR3 region has the DNA TGTGCCAGCAGCCAAGATGGGTCCTACGAGCAGTACTTC.

V is TRBV10-3 and J is TRBJ1-5, with D tentatively TRBD1 (5 bases). The V and J ends lost 2 bases and 6 bases respectively, with 11 bases between them. CDR3 length equals 14 residues. Germline CDR1 is ENHRY and CDR2 is SYGVKD. The CDR3 DNA reads as TGTGCCATCAGTGAGACGGGGGACGGTCAGCCCCAGCATTTT. This sequence encodes CAISETGDGQPQHF.

The chain recombines TRBV12-3 or TRBV12-4 with TRBJ2-5, with TRBD2 identical over 11 bases. This CDR3 has 17 residues. J was trimmed by 4 bases and V by 3 bases; bases with no gene match: 10. DNA of the CDR3: TGTGCCAGCAGTTTTGTAGCGGGGGGGTTCGACGGAGAGACCCAGTACTTC. This translates into CASSFVAGGFDGETQYF.

This clonotype was counted a few times. The chain combines TRBV7-9 with TRBJ2-2, with 7 bases aligning to TRBD2. The V gene end was trimmed by 7 bases and the J gene end by 5 bases; junction bases not matched to a gene: 10. The CDR3 totals 15 residues. Germline lookup yields CDR1 SEHNR and CDR2 FQNEAQ (reference sequence). CDR3 DNA sequence: TGTGCCAGCACCCCCCTGAGGGAGGGTACCGGGGAGCTGTTTTTT. Protein product: CASTPLREGTGELFF.

In its sample, this clonotype was seen a few times. The gene calls are TRBV4-1 and TRBJ2-5; D not resolved. The CDR3 spans 13 residues. With 4 bases removed from V and 4 bases from J, the gap between germline ends came to 10 bases. In germline, CDR1 is MGHRA, CDR2 YSYEKL. The CDR3 bases are TGCGCCAGCAGCCCGACAATGACAGAGACCCAGTACTTC. It codes for CASSPTMTETQYF.

This clonotype was picked up many times. The J gene is TRBJ2-5, the V gene TRBV9; D not certain. Germline V gene sequence: CDR1 SGDLS, CDR2 YYNGEE. Trimming took 0 bases from V and 1 from J, leaving 7 bases between them. The CDR3 runs to 14 residues. The CDR3 spells CASSVDGSQETQYF. The CDR3 DNA sequence: TGTGCCAGCAGCGTAGACGGATCCCAAGAGACCCAGTACTTC.

This clonotype has just a few counts. J is TRBJ1-2 and V is TRBV7-3; the D is unclear. The CDR3 runs to 13 residues. The germline V gene has CDR1 SGHTA and CDR2 FQGTGA. Between the trimmed V and J ends, which lost 5 bases and 2 bases, there was a span of 9 bases. In DNA, the CDR3 is TGTGCCAGCAGCCCGACCCCCAACTATGGCTACACCTTC. The encoded protein is CASSPTPNYGYTF.

This rearrangement joins TRBV4-1 to TRBJ2-7, with 13 positions matching TRBD2. This CDR3 has 15 amino acids. Germline CDR1 reads MGHRA; CDR2 reads YSYEKL. After removal of 4 bases from V and 3 bases from J, the junction contained 3 bases not matched to a gene. The chain's CDR3 is CASSLLAGGRYEQYF. The DNA of the CDR3 is TGCGCCAGCAGCCTACTAGCGGGGGGGCGCTACGAGCAGTACTTC.

This chain joins TRBV27 and TRBJ2-7; D gene uncertain. CDR1 and CDR2 (germline): MNHEY, SMNVEV (reference sequence). The CDR3 extends over 15 amino acids. Trimming pared 0 bases from V and 2 bases from J, leaving 11 bases between. CDR3 residues: CASSLSAWSTYEQYF. The CDR3 DNA reads as TGTGCCAGCAGTTTATCCGCTTGGTCAACCTACGAGCAGTACTTC.

This chain connects TRBV5-6 to TRBJ2-2; D unresolved. The CDR3 length is 15 residues. Germline CDR1 is SGHDT and CDR2 is YYEEEE. V lost 1 base and J 0 bases, leaving 7 bases between the germline ends. The CDR3, as DNA: TGTGCCAGCAGCTTGTTTACTACGAACACCGGGGAGCTGTTTTTT. This codes for CASSLFTTNTGELFF.

This clonotype was counted ten times or more. The rearrangement joins TRBV25-1 to TRBJ2-5; D gene ambiguous. The V gene's germline CDR1 is MGHDK and CDR2 SYGVNS. The CDR3 totals 10 residues. Trimming pared 6 bases from V and 4 bases from J, leaving 3 bases between. CDR3 amino acids: CASRRETQYF. For the CDR3, the DNA is TGTGCCAGCAGGCGAGAGACCCAGTACTTC.

The chain couples TRBV14 to TRBJ1-1; D call uncertain. Germline assignment: CDR1 SGHDN and CDR2 FVKESK. The V and J ends lost 0 bases and 0 bases respectively, with 5 bases between them. This CDR3 is built from 14 residues. The DNA of the CDR3 is TGTGCCAGCAGCCAAGAAATGTTGAACACTGAAGCTTTCTTT. It encodes CASSQEMLNTEAFF.

This clonotype was observed many times. The V call is TRBV5-1, the J call TRBJ2-5, with D maybe TRBD1 (6 bases). Germline V CDR1 and CDR2: SGHRS, YFSETQ. The V end was cut by 3 bases, the J end by 5 bases, with 11 bases between. This CDR3 is built from 13 residues. The chain's CDR3 is CASSSPGEETQYF. CDR3 DNA: TGCGCCAGCAGCTCTCCAGGGGAGGAGACCCAGTACTTC. Together with reference TRBV5-1 and TRBJ2-5, the CDR3 gives the full variable domain: KAGVTQTPRYLIKTRGQQVTLSCSPISGHRSVSWYQQTPGQGLQFLFEYFSETQRNKGNFPGRFSGRQFSNSRSEMNVSTLELGDSALYLCASSSPGEETQYFGPGTRLLVL.

In this sample, this clonotype turned up many times. The V and J genes are TRBV9 and TRBJ2-2; the match to TRBD1 covers 11 bases. CDR3 length: 15 amino acids. The ends lost 5 bases at V and 6 bases at J; junction bases unmatched: 6. The germline CDR1 and CDR2 sequences are SGDLS and YYNGEE. In DNA form, the CDR3 reads TGTGCCAGCAGGCCGGGACAGGGGGGCGCCGGGGAGCTGTTTTTT. Its protein is CASRPGQGGAGELFF.

This chain links TRBV20-1 with TRBJ2-7, with D perhaps matching TRBD1 (5 bases). CDR1 and CDR2 from the germline V gene are DFQATT and SNEGSKA (reference sequence). The CDR3 loop spans 11 amino acids. Trimming took off 7 bases at V and 5 bases at J, with 12 bases between the two ends. CDR3 in amino acids: CSVQDVDEQYF. In nucleotides, the CDR3 is TGCAGTGTACAGGACGTTGACGAGCAGTACTTC.

This clonotype was picked up a small number of times. The V gene is TRBV5-1, the J gene TRBJ2-3; TRBD2 matches 7 bases. Trimming at V came to 9 bases and at J to 0 bases, leaving 1 base not matched to a gene. Germline V gene sequence: CDR1 SGHRS, CDR2 YFSETQ. This CDR3 is 12 amino acids long. CDR3 DNA sequence: TGCGCCACCGGGGGGAGCACAGATACGCAGTATTTT. This gives the protein CATGGSTDTQYF.

This clonotype was seen at least ten times. The CDR3 bases are TGTGCCAGCAGTAGATCCCGCCAGGCCGGGTGGTTGGAGCAGTACTTC. Protein: CASSRSRQAGWLEQYF. This chain joins TRBV2 and TRBJ2-7; D ambiguous. The CDR3 totals 16 residues. The V gene lost 5 bases and the J gene lost 7 bases, with 24 bases spanning the gap. Germline V gene data show CDR1 as SNHLY and CDR2 as FYNNEI.

The rearrangement joins TRBV7-8 to TRBJ2-2; 9 bases align to TRBD1. Germline V gene sequence: CDR1 SGHVS, CDR2 FQNEAQ. This CDR3 contains 15 residues. Losses at the gene ends were 4 bases for V and 7 bases for J; bases not matched to a gene: 7. CDR3 DNA: TGTGCCAGCAGCTCTCGGACAGGGGAGCGCGGGGAGCTGTTTTTT. This codes for CASSSRTGERGELFF.

This clonotype was seen many times. The chain links TRBV7-2 to TRBJ1-2; no definite D call. Trimming removed 5 bases from V and 8 bases from J, with 9 bases in between. From germline, CDR1 is SGHTA and CDR2 FQGNSA. The CDR3 runs 11 residues. DNA for the CDR3: TGTGCCAGCAGCCCAACGTCAGGCTACACCTTC. Translation gives CASSPTSGYTF.

In this sample, this clonotype turned up many times. The genes are TRBV7-2 and TRBJ2-3; D gene uncertain. Looked up from germline, CDR1 is SGHTA and CDR2 is FQGNSA. The CDR3 runs 14 residues. V lost 4 bases and J lost 5, with 13 bases in between. CDR3 bases: TGTGCCAGCAGCTCGCCGAATGTAGGAGATACGCAGTATTTT. This codes for CASSSPNVGDTQYF.

This clonotype was seen many times. V usage is TRBV12-3 or TRBV12-4 and J usage is TRBJ1-4; a weak D match, TRBD1 (5 bases). V lost 4 bases, J lost 8 bases, and 14 bases lay in between. The CDR3 loop spans 14 amino acids. CDR3 amino acids: CASSYRQGGEKLFF. DNA of the CDR3: TGTGCCAGCAGTTATAGGCAGGGAGGCGAAAAACTGTTTTTT.

The chain joins TRBV6-2 or TRBV6-3 to TRBJ2-3; 11 bases are shared with TRBD2. Trimming at V came to 7 bases and at J to 4 bases, leaving 10 bases not matched to a gene. Germline CDR1 reads MNHEY; CDR2 reads SVGEGT. This CDR3 spans 16 amino acids. The CDR3 reads CASIGGSGGAADTQYF. CDR3 in DNA: TGTGCCAGCATAGGGGGTAGCGGGGGGGCCGCAGATACGCAGTATTTT.

This clonotype showed up just a few times. V is TRBV6-2 or TRBV6-3 and J is TRBJ2-5; D is perhaps TRBD1 (6 bases). This CDR3 contains 15 residues. CDR1 MNHEY and CDR2 SVGEGT come from the germline V gene. V gave up 8 bases and J gave up 4 bases, with 20 bases separating them. For the CDR3, the DNA is TGTGCCAGCGCAGGGTTAGGGGGTACAAGAGAGACCCAGTACTTC. Its protein product is CASAGLGGTRETQYF.

This clonotype was found a few times. The chain uses TRBV7-2 and TRBJ1-5; D is ambiguous. CDR3 length equals 13 residues. Per the germline V gene, CDR1 is SGHTA and CDR2 is FQGNSA. The V gene lost 3 bases and the J gene lost 4 bases, with 7 bases spanning the gap. In DNA, the CDR3 is TGTGCCAGCAGCTTGTTAATAAATCAGCCCCAGCATTTT. It yields the protein CASSLLINQPQHF.

The chain employs TRBV20-1 and TRBJ1-2; D is possibly TRBD1 (5 bases). This CDR3 is built from 15 residues. V lost 0 bases, J lost 0 bases, and 11 bases lay in between. From germline, CDR1 is DFQATT and CDR2 SNEGSKA (reference sequence). The CDR3 DNA sequence: TGCAGTGCTAGAGATTGGGGCAGAACTAACTATGGCTACACCTTC. Protein product: CSARDWGRTNYGYTF.

Only a few counts were recorded for this clonotype. V is TRBV20-1 and J is TRBJ2-6, with D possibly matching TRBD1 (6 bases). CDR1 is DFQATT and CDR2 is SNEGSKA in the germline V gene (reference sequence). This CDR3 is built from 16 residues. Trimming pared 3 bases from V and 3 bases from J, leaving 15 bases between. The CDR3 coding sequence is TGCAGTGCTAGCGCAGGGGCCTCGAGTGGGGCCAACGTCCTGACTTTC. This codes for CSASAGASSGANVLTF.

V gene TRBV20-1 combines with J gene TRBJ2-5, with D possibly being TRBD1 (5 bases). The CDR3 spans 15 residues. V lost 0 bases, J lost 1 base, and 12 bases lay in between. Germline V CDR1 and CDR2: DFQATT, SNEGSKA (reference sequence). The CDR3 nucleotides read TGCAGTGCTAGAGATTGGCCCAGGGCCCAAGAGACCCAGTACTTC. Translating it yields CSARDWPRAQETQYF.

This clonotype was seen a few times. This sequence joins TRBV4-1 and TRBJ2-2; a possible D gene is TRBD2 (5 bases). V dropped 0 bases and J dropped 9 bases, with 14 bases sitting between them. Per the germline V gene, CDR1 is MGHRA and CDR2 is YSYEKL. This CDR3 has 15 residues. CDR3 sequence reads: CASSQDLSGNRELFF. CDR3 in DNA: TGCGCCAGCAGCCAAGATTTATCGGGGAACAGGGAGCTGTTTTTT.

This clonotype was counted between two and nine times. The rearrangement joins TRBV7-9 to TRBJ2-5; 11 bases agree with TRBD2. Losses at the gene ends were 5 bases for V and 1 base for J; bases not matched to a gene: 3. This CDR3 contains 15 residues. CDR1 and CDR2 from the germline V gene are SEHNR and FQNEAQ (reference sequence). The CDR3 region has the DNA TGTGCCAGCAGCCGACTAGCGGGGCTCCAAGAGACCCAGTACTTC. Translating gives CASSRLAGLQETQYF.